These 29 T cell receptor beta chains were sequenced from one sample in a study of blood T cell repertoires in COVID-19. Measured with immunoSEQ multiplex PCR; TCRdb has only the in-frame clones, and not every one. The table lists 40,000 to 50,000 clones, 90% of them singletons. The source material was peripheral blood. The source of these receptors is a man in his 70s with active COVID-19.

The chain links TRBV18 to TRBJ2-7, with 8 positions matching TRBD1. This CDR3 region has 16 residues. The junction had 10 bases not matched to a gene; V was cut back by 3 bases and J by 3 bases. CDR1 KGHSH and CDR2 LQKENI come from the germline V gene. As DNA, the CDR3 is TGTGCCAGCTCACCTAGCATCGGACAGGGATTCTACGAGCAGTACTTC. Residues: CASSPSIGQGFYEQYF.

This sequence joins TRBV19 and TRBJ2-7; perhaps TRBD1 as D (6 bases). The V gene lost 6 bases and the J gene lost 6 bases, with 18 bases spanning the gap. The CDR3 totals 14 residues. The germline V gene has CDR1 LNHDA and CDR2 SQIVND (reference sequence). For the CDR3, the DNA is TGTGCCAGTAGCAACCCGGGCAGGGGCGGCGAGCAGTACTTC. Protein product: CASSNPGRGGEQYF. The full variable domain, with the rest looked up from reference TRBV19 and TRBJ2-7, is DGGITQSPKYLFRKEGQNVTLSCEQNLNHDAMYWYRQDPGQGLRLIYYSQIVNDFQKGDIAEGYSVSREKKESFPLTVTSAQKNPTAFYLCASSNPGRGGEQYFGPGTRLTVT.

The rearrangement joins TRBV4-3 to TRBJ2-1; D is ambiguous. Germline-derived CDR1 and CDR2 are LGHNA and YSLEER. V shed 4 bases and J shed 5 bases, with 18 bases lying between them. The CDR3 has 16 amino acids. CDR3 protein: CASSPYLTPTNNEQFF. The DNA of the CDR3 is TGCGCCAGCAGCCCCTATTTGACTCCAACCAACAATGAGCAGTTCTTC.

The chain links TRBV7-9 to TRBJ2-5, with no clear D. The CDR3 covers 12 residues. In germline, CDR1 is SEHNR, CDR2 FQNEAQ (reference sequence). Deletions cut 1 base from V and 5 bases from J, with 5 bases between. The CDR3 DNA sequence: TGTGCCAGCAGCTTAGTCGTGGAGACCCAGTACTTC. Translation: CASSLVVETQYF.

This rearrangement joins TRBV7-8 to TRBJ2-1, with D possibly TRBD2 on 6 matching bases. Germline assignment: CDR1 SGHVS and CDR2 FQNEAQ. The CDR3 sequence is 15 residues long. Trimming removed 5 bases at V and 4 bases at J, with 15 bases between. Here the CDR3 DNA reads TGTGCCAGCAGCCGCTTCACTAGCCTGTACAATGAGCAGTTCTTC. Translated, it gives CASSRFTSLYNEQFF. Supplemented by reference TRBV7-8 and TRBJ2-1, the full variable domain reads GAGVSQSPRYKVAKRGQDVALRCDPISGHVSLFWYQQALGQGPEFLTYFQNEAQLDKSGLPSDRFFAERPEGSVSTLKIQRTQQEDSAVYLCASSRFTSLYNEQFFGPGTRLTVL.

The chain has TRBV12-1 and TRBJ1-3. TRBV12-1 is an annotated pseudogene. The CDR3 has 18 amino acids. For the CDR3, the DNA is TGTGCCAGCAGCTTTTGGCCCGGACGGGGATCTACCGGAAACACCATATATTTT. The encoded protein is CASSFWPGRGSTGNTIYF.

The chain combines TRBV6-2 or TRBV6-3 with TRBJ2-1; a possible D gene is TRBD2 (6 bases). The germline CDR1 and CDR2 sequences are MNHEY and SVGEGT. V lost 4 bases and J lost 7, with 17 bases in between. There are 15 residues in the CDR3. CDR3 protein: CASSSRRRGGNEQFF. The CDR3 DNA reads TGTGCCAGCAGTTCCAGGAGGCGGGGTGGGAATGAGCAGTTCTTC.

This chain connects TRBV6-5 to TRBJ1-6; D is possibly TRBD1 (5 bases). Germline V gene sequence: CDR1 MNHEY, CDR2 SVGAGI. Trimming removed 6 bases from V and 10 bases from J, with 16 bases in between. The CDR3 is 14 amino acids. The CDR3 region has the DNA TGTGCCAGCAGGTCCCCGGGTGGGGCCTCACCCCTCCACTTT. Translating it yields CASRSPGGASPLHF.

The chain is built from TRBV5-1 and TRBJ2-6; a weak D match, TRBD1 (5 bases). CDR1 is SGHRS and CDR2 is YFSETQ in the germline V gene. The CDR3 has 14 residues. V lost 5 bases and J lost 2, with 8 bases in between. CDR3 in DNA: TGCGCCAGCAGAAAGGGGACTGGGGCCAACGTCCTGACTTTC. This translates into CASRKGTGANVLTF. The full variable domain, rest sourced from reference TRBV5-1 and TRBJ2-6, is KAGVTQTPRYLIKTRGQQVTLSCSPISGHRSVSWYQQTPGQGLQFLFEYFSETQRNKGNFPGRFSGRQFSNSRSEMNVSTLELGDSALYLCASRKGTGANVLTFGAGSRLTVL.

The V call is TRBV12-5, the J call TRBJ1-2, with 9 bases that match TRBD1. V was clipped by 4 bases and J by 2 bases; unmatched bases: 2. Per germline, CDR1 LGHNT and CDR2 FRNRAP. This CDR3 region has 14 residues. DNA of the CDR3: TGTGCTAGTGGTTCTGACAGGGGGAACTATGGCTACACCTTC. This gives the protein CASGSDRGNYGYTF.

This sequence joins TRBV19 and TRBJ2-4; D is possibly TRBD2 (5 bases). This CDR3 is 14 amino acids long. Per germline, CDR1 LNHDA and CDR2 SQIVND (reference sequence). With 5 bases removed from V and 9 bases from J, the gap between germline ends came to 17 bases. CDR3 DNA: TGTGCCAGTAGTCCAGCACGGGGAGTAGGCATTCAGTACTTC. It codes for CASSPARGVGIQYF.

The chain employs TRBV20-1 and TRBJ2-7, with 7 bases fitting TRBD2. There are 14 residues in the CDR3. Per the germline V gene, CDR1 is DFQATT and CDR2 is SNEGSKA (reference sequence). J lost 3 bases, V lost 3 bases, and 8 bases had no gene match. The CDR3 sequence is CSASWLAVNYEQYF. The CDR3 nucleotides read TGCAGTGCTAGTTGGCTAGCGGTAAACTACGAGCAGTACTTC.

The V call is TRBV28, the J call TRBJ1-1; TRBD1 agrees at 9 bases. The CDR3 is 13 amino acids. The V segment lost 4 bases and the J segment 6 bases; nucleotides outside the gene matches: 3. CDR1 and CDR2 from the germline V gene are MDHEN and SYDVKM. The CDR3 DNA reads as TGTGCCAGCAGTTCTGGGACAGGGTCTGAAGCTTTCTTT. Translation gives CASSSGTGSEAFF.

J is TRBJ1-5 and V is TRBV19; tentative D call: TRBD1 (5 bases). This CDR3 has 14 residues. Germline CDR1 reads LNHDA; CDR2 reads SQIVND (reference sequence). With 7 bases removed from V and 2 bases from J, the gap between germline ends came to 12 bases. The CDR3 loop is CASTQDSRNQPQHF. The CDR3 DNA reads as TGTGCCAGTACCCAAGACAGCCGCAATCAGCCCCAGCATTTT.

This rearrangement joins TRBV6-5 to TRBJ1-2; D is unclear. The CDR3 is 15 residues long. Germline CDR1 is MNHEY and CDR2 is SVGAGI. Trimming took 6 bases from V and 8 from J, leaving 22 bases between them. CDR3: CASRNRRPESAGYTF. DNA for the CDR3: TGTGCCAGCAGAAACCGGAGACCCGAATCGGCAGGCTACACCTTC.

The rearrangement joins TRBV7-6 to TRBJ2-5; D is perhaps TRBD2 (6 bases). The CDR3 sequence is 14 residues long. The ends were cut back, 5 bases at V and 5 bases at J, with 15 bases in the middle. Germline CDR1 and CDR2: SGHVS and FNYEAQ. This CDR3 reads CASSIIRGVETQYF. CDR3 sequence (DNA): TGTGCCAGCAGCATAATCCGCGGGGTGGAGACCCAGTACTTC.

This sequence joins TRBV2 and TRBJ2-1; D not certain. V dropped 8 bases and J dropped 4 bases, with 15 bases sitting between them. The CDR3 runs to 14 residues. Germline V gene sequence: CDR1 SNHLY, CDR2 FYNNEI. Here the CDR3 reads CASVYLRAYNEQFF. The CDR3 coding sequence is TGTGCCAGCGTATATTTGAGAGCGTACAATGAGCAGTTCTTC.

This clone was seen more than once but under ten times. The V and J genes are TRBV4-3 and TRBJ2-5; 15 bases match TRBD2. The CDR3 has 18 residues. V shed 4 bases, J shed 5 bases, and the junction held 11 bases outside the gene matches. Germline CDR1 is LGHNA and CDR2 is YSLEER. CDR3 in amino acids: CASSLSGTSGRPWETQYF. DNA for the CDR3: TGCGCCAGCAGCCTTTCCGGGACTAGCGGGAGGCCGTGGGAGACCCAGTACTTC.

This rearrangement joins TRBV19 to TRBJ1-5; no firm D call. The V and J ends lost 6 bases and 3 bases respectively, with 15 bases between them. This CDR3 region has 15 residues. Germline lookup yields CDR1 LNHDA and CDR2 SQIVND (reference sequence). CDR3 loop: CASRRTESYNQPQHF. The CDR3 DNA is TGTGCCAGTAGGAGAACCGAGAGTTACAATCAGCCCCAGCATTTT.

The chain carries TRBV3-1 (or the pseudogene TRBV3-2) and TRBJ2-1, with 16 bases matching TRBD2. The germline gives CDR1 LGHDT, CDR2 YNNKEL (reference sequence). CDR3 length: 17 residues. V lost 1 base and J lost 8; bases outside the gene matches: 5. CDR3 region: CASSQVGLAGGPDEQFF. CDR3 DNA: TGTGCCAGCAGCCAAGTGGGACTAGCGGGAGGGCCCGATGAGCAGTTCTTC.

V is TRBV28 and J is TRBJ2-5, with 7 nucleotides matching TRBD1. Germline CDR1 reads MDHEN; CDR2 reads SYDVKM. This CDR3 is 16 amino acids long. Losses at the gene ends were 6 bases for V and 7 bases for J; bases not matched to a gene: 17. The CDR3 sequence: CASSLIDRVGSGTQYF. CDR3 nucleotides: TGTGCCAGCAGCTTAATCGACAGGGTGGGGTCGGGGACCCAGTACTTC. Combining the CDR3 with reference TRBV28 and TRBJ2-5 gives the whole variable domain DVKVTQSSRYLVKRTGEKVFLECVQDMDHENMFWYRQDPGLGLRLIYFSYDVKMKEKGDIPEGYSVSREKKERFSLILESASTNQTSMYLCASSLIDRVGSGTQYFGPGTRLLVL.

The genes are TRBV7-2 and TRBJ2-3, with 10 bases aligning to TRBD2. Germline lookup yields CDR1 SGHTA and CDR2 FQGNSA. V shed 8 bases, J shed 3 bases, and the junction held 14 bases outside the gene matches. The CDR3 loop spans 17 amino acids. The CDR3 loop reads CASSFGPSGSKTDTQYF. DNA of the CDR3: TGTGCCAGCTCCTTCGGGCCTAGCGGGAGTAAAACAGATACGCAGTATTTT.

CDR3 nucleotide sequence: TGTGCCAGCAGCTTAGCGTGGGGGGTCGAGCAGTACTTC. This sequence encodes CASSLAWGVEQYF. The chain joins TRBV7-2 to TRBJ2-7; tentatively, D is TRBD2 (6 bases). This CDR3 is 13 amino acids long. The V end lost 0 bases, the J end lost 6 bases, and 9 bases lay between the germline ends. CDR1 SGHTA and CDR2 FQGNSA come from the germline V gene.

V usage is TRBV19 and J usage is TRBJ1-6, with TRBD1 as a possible D gene (6 bases). The CDR3 loop spans 16 amino acids. In germline, CDR1 is LNHDA, CDR2 SQIVND (reference sequence). The V end lost 1 base, the J end lost 7 bases, and 14 bases lay between the germline ends. The CDR3 spells CASSIASGARNSPLHF. CDR3 bases: TGTGCCAGTAGTATAGCATCAGGGGCACGGAATTCACCCCTCCACTTT.

V and J are TRBV5-8 and TRBJ1-2; 9 nucleotides match TRBD1. This CDR3 has 16 amino acids. Losses at the gene ends were 4 bases for V and 4 bases for J; bases not matched to a gene: 11. Germline-derived CDR1 and CDR2 are SGHTS and YDEGEE. CDR3: CASSTGRGQGSYGYTF. For the CDR3, the DNA is TGTGCCAGCAGCACCGGGAGGGGACAGGGAAGCTATGGCTACACCTTC.

This chain connects TRBV20-1 to TRBJ2-7; D gene ambiguous. Germline CDR1 and CDR2: DFQATT and SNEGSKA (reference sequence). The CDR3 covers 11 residues. Trimming removed 2 bases at V and 3 bases at J, with 5 bases between. The DNA for the CDR3 is TGCAGTGCTAGACCTCGCTACGAGCAGTACTTC. Encoded protein: CSARPRYEQYF.

The chain couples TRBV19 to TRBJ2-7, with 10 bases identical to TRBD1. CDR3 size: 13 residues. V gave up 5 bases and J gave up 4 bases; unmatched junction bases: 2. Germline-derived CDR1 and CDR2 are LNHDA and SQIVND (reference sequence). The CDR3 protein is CASSVDRGYEQYF. The CDR3 coding sequence is TGTGCCAGTAGTGTGGACAGGGGGTACGAGCAGTACTTC.

This sequence joins TRBV6-2 or TRBV6-3 and TRBJ2-3; TRBD1 matches 10 bases. The CDR3 extends over 16 amino acids. With 6 bases clipped from V and 0 bases from J, the junction kept 6 bases outside the gene matches. Germline V lookup: CDR1 MNHEY, CDR2 SVGEGT. CDR3 region: CASSRGTGASTDTQYF. The CDR3 DNA sequence: TGTGCCAGCAGCCGCGGGACAGGGGCGAGCACAGATACGCAGTATTTT.

V and J are TRBV7-9 and TRBJ2-1; 9 bases fit TRBD2. There are 14 residues in the CDR3. V trimming: 3 bases; J trimming: 8 bases; junction bases outside the gene matches: 5. Germline CDR1 reads SEHNR; CDR2 reads FQNEAQ (reference sequence). CDR3 residues: CASSFGTSSYEQFF. As DNA, the CDR3 is TGTGCCAGCAGCTTCGGGACTAGCTCGTATGAGCAGTTCTTC.